A selection of T cell receptor beta chains follows, all from one sample in a study of post-analysis software for immune sequencing data. TCRdb reanalysed the PCR reads using MiXCR and keeps one entry per CDR3 protein. The repertoire holds around 200,000 distinct CDR3 sequences, with about 30% as singletons. The sample was blood. The receptors derive from a girl aged 2-17 years with multiple sclerosis. Both conserved end residues are part of each CDR3. A D gene is named only where the DNA matches it firmly. Size is omitted from some rows. Given values are once, few, many or a class for expanded clones.

v_call	d_call	clone_size	j_call	cdr3_nt	cdr3_aa
TRBV29-1	TRBD1	many	TRBJ1-2	TGCAGCGTTGAAGATCCCCACAGGGGATATGGCTACACCTTC	CSVEDPHRGYGYTF
TRBV29-1	TRBD1	-	TRBJ2-3	TGCAGCGGTCGGACAGGCCTTAGGACAGATACGCAGTATTTT	CSGRTGLRTDTQYF
TRBV12-3/TRBV12-4	-	-	TRBJ1-1	TGTGCCAGCAGTCTAACTTCTACAGGACAGAAAGCTTTCTTT	CASSLTSTGQKAFF
TRBV20-1	-	few	TRBJ2-5	TGCAGTGCTAGAAAACAGGGGGGGACGACCCAGTACTTC	CSARKQGGTTQYF
TRBV12-3/TRBV12-4	-	once	TRBJ2-2	TGTGCCAGCAGTCCAAGGCTGGGGGCGAACACCGGGGAGCTGTTTTTT	CASSPRLGANTGELFF
TRBV3-1	TRBD2	many	TRBJ2-4	TGTGCCAGCAGCCAAGATGGGACTAGCATTAGAAACATTCAGTACTTC	CASSQDGTSIRNIQYF
TRBV18	-	-	TRBJ2-7	TGTGCCAGCTCACCAGGTGAAGGCGCTAGTATCGAGCAGTACTTC	CASSPGEGASIEQYF
TRBV5-1	-	-	TRBJ2-2	TGCGCCAGCTGCTACGTGCAGAACACCGGGGAGCTGTTTTTT	CASCYVQNTGELFF
TRBV12-3/TRBV12-4	TRBD1	-	TRBJ2-7	TGTGCCAGCACCCCCCGGGCTGGACAGGGGTACGAGCAGTACTTC	CASTPRAGQGYEQYF
TRBV18	-	-	TRBJ1-5	TGTGCCAGCTCACCCAACCGGGATACCCAAGTCTGGCCCCAGCATTTT	CASSPNRDTQVWPQHF
TRBV24-1	TRBD1	many	TRBJ2-1	TGTGCCACCAGTGATCCGACAGGGGCCTCGCTTGAGCAGTTCTTC	CATSDPTGASLEQFF
TRBV10-3	-	many	TRBJ2-1	TGTGCCATCAGTGGGGTAAACAATGAGCAGTTCTTC	CAISGVNNEQFF
TRBV6-2/TRBV6-3	-	many	TRBJ2-6	TGTGCCAGCAGTTACTCCGCCCACTCTGGGGCCAACGTCCTGACTTTC	CASSYSAHSGANVLTF
TRBV4-1	TRBD2	-	TRBJ2-5	TGCGCCAGCAGCCAAGATGAGGTAGCGGGGGAGGAGATCCAGTACTTC	CASSQDEVAGEEIQYF
TRBV6-6	TRBD2	once	TRBJ2-1	TGTGCCAGCTCACAGGGATTCGGGGTAGCGGGAAAGGATGAGCAGTTCTTC	CASSQGFGVAGKDEQFF
TRBV5-1	-	-	TRBJ1-1	TGCGCCAGCAGCTTGGGCCCAGGGGATCACACTGAAGCTTTCTTT	CASSLGPGDHTEAFF
TRBV6-5	-	many	TRBJ2-5	TGTGCCAGCGGACAAGAGACCCAGTACTTC	CASGQETQYF
TRBV2	TRBD2	many	TRBJ2-7	TGTGCCATCGGGACTAGCGGGAAACGGGAGCAGTACTTC	CAIGTSGKREQYF
TRBV4-1	-	many	TRBJ1-1	TGTGCCAGCAGCCAGGGCACTGAAGCTTTCTTT	CASSQGTEAFF
TRBV28	-	-	TRBJ1-1	TGTGCCAGCAGTTTGACAGACACTGAAGCTTTCTTT	CASSLTDTEAFF
TRBV20-1	-	many	TRBJ2-7	TGCAGTGCTAGAGATGTTGGGGGCCCAAGCTCCTACGAGCAGTACTTC	CSARDVGGPSSYEQYF
TRBV25-1	-	-	TRBJ1-1	TGTGCCAGCAGTGAAGTACACAGTGAAGCTTTCTTT	CASSEVHSEAFF
TRBV20-1	-	many	TRBJ2-5	TGCAGTGCTAGAGATCTTAAAAAGCAAGAGACCCAGTACTTC	CSARDLKKQETQYF
TRBV5-1	-	many	TRBJ2-7	TGCGCCAGCAGCCCGGATGCCTACGAGCAGTACTTC	CASSPDAYEQYF
TRBV15	-	-	TRBJ1-4	TGTGCCACCAGCGGACCCCCTGGGACTAATGAAAAACTGTTTTTT	CATSGPPGTNEKLFF
TRBV19	-	-	TRBJ1-1	TGTGCCAGTAGTAGCTCCGGGATCACTGAAGCTTTCTTT	CASSSSGITEAFF
TRBV24-1	-	-	TRBJ1-5	TGTGCCACCAGTGATTTGGGCCAGCCCAATCAGCCCCAGCATTTT	CATSDLGQPNQPQHF
TRBV11-2	-	few	TRBJ1-1	TGTGCCAGCAGCCCAGGGACCGTGACTGAAGCTTTCTTT	CASSPGTVTEAFF
TRBV5-1	-	-	TRBJ2-7	TGCGCCAGCAGGCCGTCGACGGGCTACGAGCAGTACTTC	CASRPSTGYEQYF
TRBV12-3/TRBV12-4	-	-	TRBJ1-1	TGTGCCAGCAGTTTGATAATGGGGAACACTGAAGCTTTCTTT	CASSLIMGNTEAFF
TRBV2	-	-	TRBJ1-5	TGTGCCAGCAGCGGCGATGCACGAGGGCAGCCCCAGCATTTT	CASSGDARGQPQHF
TRBV18	-	-	TRBJ1-1	TGTGCCAGCTCACCTCTCGGACAGAACACTGAAGCTTTCTTT	CASSPLGQNTEAFF
TRBV6-6	-	many	TRBJ2-7	TGTGCCAGCAGTAGAGGGGCGCGGACCTACGAGCAGTACTTC	CASSRGARTYEQYF
TRBV7-2	-	many	TRBJ2-3	TGTGCCAGCAGCTTATCGATCACAGATACGCAGTATTTT	CASSLSITDTQYF
TRBV6-5	-	-	TRBJ1-1	TGTGCCAGCAGTCTTCTCAGGGGAGGGAACACTGAAGCTTTCTTT	CASSLLRGGNTEAFF
TRBV9	-	-	TRBJ2-5	TGTGCCAGCAGCGTAGCAGCGGGACAGTCCTACAATGAGCAGTACTTC	CASSVAAGQSYNEQYF
TRBV20-1	TRBD2	few	TRBJ2-3	TGCAGTGCGCCGCTAGCGGGGGGGCCAGATACGCAGTATTTT	CSAPLAGGPDTQYF
TRBV7-9	TRBD2	-	TRBJ2-1	TGTGCCAGCAGCGGACTAGCGGGAGCGTCCTACAATGAGCAGTTCTTC	CASSGLAGASYNEQFF
TRBV6-6	TRBD1	many	TRBJ2-5	TGTGCCAGCAGTGGGGGACAGTGGGAGACCCAGTACTTC	CASSGGQWETQYF
TRBV12-3/TRBV12-4	TRBD2	many	TRBJ2-3	TGTGCCAGCAGACCAGTACTAGCGGGAGGTGCAGATACGCAGTATTTT	CASRPVLAGGADTQYF
TRBV5-1	TRBD2	few	TRBJ2-5	TGCGCCAGCAGCTTTAGCGGGGGGCAAGAGACCCAGTACTTC	CASSFSGGQETQYF
TRBV9	TRBD2	many	TRBJ2-3	TGTGCCAGCAGCGTAGCCCTCGTAGCGGGGGCCGAAGATACGCAGTATTTT	CASSVALVAGAEDTQYF
TRBV20-1	-	few	TRBJ1-5	TGCAGCGCTAGTTCCCCAGGGGACCATCAGCCCCAGCATTTT	CSASSPGDHQPQHF
TRBV7-9	TRBD1	many	TRBJ2-1	TGTGCCAGCAGCTCAGGGGGTCCTGGAGGCAATGAGCAGTTCTTC	CASSSGGPGGNEQFF
TRBV6-5	-	few	TRBJ2-1	TGTGCCAGCAGAGGTAGGGACAATGAGCAGTTCTTC	CASRGRDNEQFF
TRBV7-9	-	few	TRBJ1-6	TGTGCCAGCAGCTTAGGAGGGGTAAATTCACCCCTCCACTTT	CASSLGGVNSPLHF
TRBV7-9	-	-	TRBJ1-4	TGTGCCAGCAGCTTAGGCAGAGAGAGAAAACTGTTTTTT	CASSLGRERKLFF
TRBV20-1	-	few	TRBJ2-7	TGCAGTGCTAACCGGGCCCCAGCCCAGCAGTACTTC	CSANRAPAQQYF
TRBV7-9	TRBD1	-	TRBJ1-4	TGTGCCAGCAGCCCCGGACAGGCTAATAATGAAAAACTGTTTTTT	CASSPGQANNEKLFF
TRBV2	TRBD1	-	TRBJ1-1	TGTGCCAGCGCATACAGGGGTAACGCTGAAGCTTTCTTT	CASAYRGNAEAFF
TRBV3-1	-	-	TRBJ2-2	TGTGCCAGCAGGAACGGGAGATCGAACACCGGGGAGCTGTTTTTT	CASRNGRSNTGELFF
TRBV6-1	-	once	TRBJ1-1	TGTGCCAGAAGTGAGGGACGCGCATTCCTGAACACTGAAGCTTTCTTT	CARSEGRAFLNTEAFF
TRBV6-1	-	-	TRBJ1-4	TGTGCCAGCAGTGAAGCTGGAGGGGCCTATGAAAAACTGTTTTTT	CASSEAGGAYEKLFF
TRBV16	-	few	TRBJ2-5	TGTGCCAGCAGCCCTGGGGGAGAAGAGACCCAGTACTTC	CASSPGGEETQYF
TRBV5-1	-	many	TRBJ2-7	TGTGCCAGCAGTTTAGGTGGCGAGCAGTACTTC	CASSLGGEQYF